This T cell receptor beta chain is drawn from a study of early T cells in non-severe SARS-CoV-2 infection. V was trimmed by 3 bases and J by 0 bases, leaving 9 bases between them. The CDR3 spans 14 residues. Germline values: CDR1 DFQATT, CDR2 SNEGSKA (reference sequence). As part of library construction, unique molecular identifiers were attached to individual cDNA molecules. TCRdb processed the 5' RACE reads anew with MiXCR; each CDR3 protein has one entry. Here the sample spans some 80,000 distinct CDR3 sequences, roughly an eighth being singletons. Sequencing used whole blood. This receptor was obtained from an adult who was a healthcare worker with PCR-confirmed SARS-CoV-2 infection or an uninfected control (not recorded which). V and J are TRBV20-1 and TRBJ1-5; D uncertain. DNA of the CDR3: TGCAGTGCTAGGCCAATGGTTAGCAATCAGCCCCAGCATTTT. Translated: CSARPMVSNQPQHF.